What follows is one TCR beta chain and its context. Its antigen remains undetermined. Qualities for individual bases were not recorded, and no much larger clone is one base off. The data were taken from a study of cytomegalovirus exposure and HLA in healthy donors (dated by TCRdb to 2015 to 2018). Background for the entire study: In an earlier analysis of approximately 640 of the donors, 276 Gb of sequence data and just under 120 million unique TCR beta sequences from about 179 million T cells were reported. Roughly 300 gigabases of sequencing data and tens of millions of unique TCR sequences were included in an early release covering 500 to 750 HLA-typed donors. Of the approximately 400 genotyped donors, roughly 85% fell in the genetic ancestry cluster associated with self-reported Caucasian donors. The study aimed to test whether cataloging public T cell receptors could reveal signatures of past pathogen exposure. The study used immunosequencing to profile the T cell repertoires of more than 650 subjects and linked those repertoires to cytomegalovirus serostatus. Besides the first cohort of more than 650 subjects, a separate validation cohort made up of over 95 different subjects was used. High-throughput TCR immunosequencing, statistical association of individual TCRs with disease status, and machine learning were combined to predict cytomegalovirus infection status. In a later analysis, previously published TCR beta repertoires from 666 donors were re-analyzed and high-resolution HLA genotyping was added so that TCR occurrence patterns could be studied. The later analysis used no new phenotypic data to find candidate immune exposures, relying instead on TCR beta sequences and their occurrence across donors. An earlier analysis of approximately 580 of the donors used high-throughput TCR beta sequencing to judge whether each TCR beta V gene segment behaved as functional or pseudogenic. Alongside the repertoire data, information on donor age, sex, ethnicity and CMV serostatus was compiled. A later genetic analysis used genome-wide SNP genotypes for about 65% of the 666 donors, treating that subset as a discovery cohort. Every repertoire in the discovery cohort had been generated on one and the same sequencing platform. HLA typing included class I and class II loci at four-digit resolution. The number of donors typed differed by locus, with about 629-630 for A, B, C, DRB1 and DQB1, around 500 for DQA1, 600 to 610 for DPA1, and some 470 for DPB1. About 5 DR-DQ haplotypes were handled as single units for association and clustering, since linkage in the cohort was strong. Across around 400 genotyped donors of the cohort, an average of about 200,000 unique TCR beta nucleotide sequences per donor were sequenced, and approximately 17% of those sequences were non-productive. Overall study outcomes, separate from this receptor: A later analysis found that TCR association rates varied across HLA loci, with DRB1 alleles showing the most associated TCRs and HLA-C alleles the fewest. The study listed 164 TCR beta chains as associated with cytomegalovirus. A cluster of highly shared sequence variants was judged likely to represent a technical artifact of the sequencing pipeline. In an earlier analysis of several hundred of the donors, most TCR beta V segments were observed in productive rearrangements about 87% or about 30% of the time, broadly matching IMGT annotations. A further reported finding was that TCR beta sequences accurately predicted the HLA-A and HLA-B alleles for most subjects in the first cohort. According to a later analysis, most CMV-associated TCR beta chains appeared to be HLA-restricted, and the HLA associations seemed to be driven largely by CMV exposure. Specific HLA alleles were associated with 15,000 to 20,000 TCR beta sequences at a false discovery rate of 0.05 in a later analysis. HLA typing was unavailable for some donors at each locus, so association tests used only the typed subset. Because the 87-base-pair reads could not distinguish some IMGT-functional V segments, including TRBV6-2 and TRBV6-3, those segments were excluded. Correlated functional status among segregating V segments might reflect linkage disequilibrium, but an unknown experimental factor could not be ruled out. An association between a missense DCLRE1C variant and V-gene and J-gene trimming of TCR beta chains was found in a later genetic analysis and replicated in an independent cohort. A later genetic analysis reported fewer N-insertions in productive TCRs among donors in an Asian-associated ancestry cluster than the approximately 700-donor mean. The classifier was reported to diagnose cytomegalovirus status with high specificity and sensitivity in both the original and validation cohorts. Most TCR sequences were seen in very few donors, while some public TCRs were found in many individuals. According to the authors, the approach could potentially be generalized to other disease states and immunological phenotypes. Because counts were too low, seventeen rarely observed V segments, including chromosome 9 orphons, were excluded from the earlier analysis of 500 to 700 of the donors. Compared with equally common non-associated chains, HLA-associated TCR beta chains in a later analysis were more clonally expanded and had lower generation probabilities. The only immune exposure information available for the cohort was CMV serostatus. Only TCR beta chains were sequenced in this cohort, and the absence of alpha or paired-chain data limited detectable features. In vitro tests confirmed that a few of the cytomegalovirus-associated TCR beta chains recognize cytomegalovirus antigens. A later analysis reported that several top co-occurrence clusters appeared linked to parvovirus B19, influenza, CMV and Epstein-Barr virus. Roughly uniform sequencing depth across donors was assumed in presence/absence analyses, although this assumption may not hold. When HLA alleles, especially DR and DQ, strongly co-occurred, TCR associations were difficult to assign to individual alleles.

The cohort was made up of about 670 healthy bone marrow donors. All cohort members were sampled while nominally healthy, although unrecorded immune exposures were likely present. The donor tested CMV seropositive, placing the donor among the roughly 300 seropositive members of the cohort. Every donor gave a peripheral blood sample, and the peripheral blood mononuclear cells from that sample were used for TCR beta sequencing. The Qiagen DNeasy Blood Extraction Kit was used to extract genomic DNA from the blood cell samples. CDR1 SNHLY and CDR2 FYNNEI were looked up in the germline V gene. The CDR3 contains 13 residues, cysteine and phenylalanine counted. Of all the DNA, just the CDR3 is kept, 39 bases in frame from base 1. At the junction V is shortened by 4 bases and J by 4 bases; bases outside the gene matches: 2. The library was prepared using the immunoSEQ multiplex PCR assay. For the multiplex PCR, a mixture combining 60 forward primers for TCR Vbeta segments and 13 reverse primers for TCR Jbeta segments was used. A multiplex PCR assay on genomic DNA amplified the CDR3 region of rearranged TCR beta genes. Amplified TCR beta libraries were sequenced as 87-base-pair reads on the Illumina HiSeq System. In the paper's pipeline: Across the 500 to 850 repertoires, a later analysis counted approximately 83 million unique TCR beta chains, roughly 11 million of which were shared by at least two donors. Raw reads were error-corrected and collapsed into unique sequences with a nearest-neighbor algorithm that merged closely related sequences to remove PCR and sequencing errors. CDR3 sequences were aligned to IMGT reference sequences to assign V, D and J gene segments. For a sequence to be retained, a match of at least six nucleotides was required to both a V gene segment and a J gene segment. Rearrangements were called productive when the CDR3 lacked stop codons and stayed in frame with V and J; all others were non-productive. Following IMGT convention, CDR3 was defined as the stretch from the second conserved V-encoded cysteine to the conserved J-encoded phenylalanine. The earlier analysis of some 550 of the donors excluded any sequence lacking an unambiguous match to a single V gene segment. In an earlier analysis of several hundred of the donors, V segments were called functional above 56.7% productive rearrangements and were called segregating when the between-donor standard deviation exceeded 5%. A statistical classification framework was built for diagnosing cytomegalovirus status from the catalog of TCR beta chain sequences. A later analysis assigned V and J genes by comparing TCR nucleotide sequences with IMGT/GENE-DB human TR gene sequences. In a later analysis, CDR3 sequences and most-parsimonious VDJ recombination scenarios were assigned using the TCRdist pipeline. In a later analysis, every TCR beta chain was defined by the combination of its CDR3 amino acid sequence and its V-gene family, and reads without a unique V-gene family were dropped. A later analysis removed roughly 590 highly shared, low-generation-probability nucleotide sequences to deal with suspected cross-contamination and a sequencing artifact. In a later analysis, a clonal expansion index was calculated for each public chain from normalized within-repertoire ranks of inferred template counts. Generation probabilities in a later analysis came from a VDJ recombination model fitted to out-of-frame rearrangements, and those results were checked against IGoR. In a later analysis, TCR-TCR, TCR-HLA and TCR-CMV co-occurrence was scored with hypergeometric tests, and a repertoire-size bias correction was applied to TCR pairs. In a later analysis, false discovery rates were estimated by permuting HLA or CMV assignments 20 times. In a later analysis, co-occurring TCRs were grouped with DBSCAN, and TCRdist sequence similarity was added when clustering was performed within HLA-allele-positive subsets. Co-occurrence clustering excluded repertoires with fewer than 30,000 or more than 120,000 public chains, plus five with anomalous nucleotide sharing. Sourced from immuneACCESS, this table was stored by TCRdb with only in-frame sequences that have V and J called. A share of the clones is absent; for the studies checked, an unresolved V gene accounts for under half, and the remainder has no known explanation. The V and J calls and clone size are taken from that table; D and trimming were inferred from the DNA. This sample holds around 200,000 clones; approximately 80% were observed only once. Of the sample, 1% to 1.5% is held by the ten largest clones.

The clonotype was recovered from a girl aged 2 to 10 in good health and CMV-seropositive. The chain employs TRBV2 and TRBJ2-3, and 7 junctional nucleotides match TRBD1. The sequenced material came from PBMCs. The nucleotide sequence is TGTGCCAGCAGTGCACAGGGGCCAGATACGCAGTATTTT. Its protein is CASSAQGPDTQYF.